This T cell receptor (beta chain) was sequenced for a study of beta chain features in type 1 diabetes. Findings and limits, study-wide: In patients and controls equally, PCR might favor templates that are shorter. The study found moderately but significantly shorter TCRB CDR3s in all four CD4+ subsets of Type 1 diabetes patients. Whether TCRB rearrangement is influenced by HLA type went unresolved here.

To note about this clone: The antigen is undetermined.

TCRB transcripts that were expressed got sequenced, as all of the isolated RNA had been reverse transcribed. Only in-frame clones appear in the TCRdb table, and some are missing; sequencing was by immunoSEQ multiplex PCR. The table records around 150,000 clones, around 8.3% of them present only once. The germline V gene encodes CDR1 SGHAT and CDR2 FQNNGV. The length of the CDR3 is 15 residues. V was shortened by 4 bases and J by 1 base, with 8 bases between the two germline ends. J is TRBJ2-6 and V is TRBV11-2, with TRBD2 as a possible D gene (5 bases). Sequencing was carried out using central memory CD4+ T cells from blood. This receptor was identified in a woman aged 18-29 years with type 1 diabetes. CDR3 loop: CASSSVASGANVLTF. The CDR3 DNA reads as TGTGCCAGCAGCTCCGTAGCGTCTGGGGCCAACGTCCTGACTTTC.